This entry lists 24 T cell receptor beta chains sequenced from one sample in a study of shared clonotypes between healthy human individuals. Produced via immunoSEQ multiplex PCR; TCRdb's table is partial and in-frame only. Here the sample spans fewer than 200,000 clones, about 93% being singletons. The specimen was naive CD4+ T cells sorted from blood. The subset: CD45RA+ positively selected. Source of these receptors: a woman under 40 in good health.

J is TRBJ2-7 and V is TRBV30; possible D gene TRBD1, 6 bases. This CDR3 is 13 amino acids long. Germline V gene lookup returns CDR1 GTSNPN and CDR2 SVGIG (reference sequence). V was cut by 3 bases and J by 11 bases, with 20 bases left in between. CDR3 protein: CAWSPGQTSSEYF. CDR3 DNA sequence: TGTGCCTGGAGCCCGGGACAAACAAGCTCTGAGTACTTC.

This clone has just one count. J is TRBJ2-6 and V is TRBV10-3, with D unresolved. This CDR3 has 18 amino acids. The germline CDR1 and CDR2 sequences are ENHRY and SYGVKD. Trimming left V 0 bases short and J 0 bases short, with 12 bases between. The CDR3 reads CAISESIGQNSGANVLTF. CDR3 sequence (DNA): TGTGCCATCAGTGAGTCGATTGGTCAAAACTCTGGGGCCAACGTCCTGACTTTC.

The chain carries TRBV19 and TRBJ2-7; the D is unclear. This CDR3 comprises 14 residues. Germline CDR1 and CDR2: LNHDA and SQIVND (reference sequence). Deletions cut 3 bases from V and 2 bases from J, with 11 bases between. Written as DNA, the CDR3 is TGTGCCAGTAGTATCATGGGCAACCCCTACGAGCAGTACTTC. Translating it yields CASSIMGNPYEQYF.

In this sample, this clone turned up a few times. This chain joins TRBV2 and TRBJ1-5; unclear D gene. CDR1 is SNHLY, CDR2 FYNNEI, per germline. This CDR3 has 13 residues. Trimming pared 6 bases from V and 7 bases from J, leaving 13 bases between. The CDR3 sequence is CASRTIEEQPQHF. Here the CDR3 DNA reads TGTGCCAGCAGGACGATTGAGGAGCAGCCCCAGCATTTT.

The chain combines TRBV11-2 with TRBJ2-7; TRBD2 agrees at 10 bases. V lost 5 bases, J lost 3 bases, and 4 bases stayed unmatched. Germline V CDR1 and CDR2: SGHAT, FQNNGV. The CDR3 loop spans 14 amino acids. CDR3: CASSVSGRYYEQYF. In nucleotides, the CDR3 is TGTGCCAGCAGCGTTAGCGGGAGGTACTACGAGCAGTACTTC.

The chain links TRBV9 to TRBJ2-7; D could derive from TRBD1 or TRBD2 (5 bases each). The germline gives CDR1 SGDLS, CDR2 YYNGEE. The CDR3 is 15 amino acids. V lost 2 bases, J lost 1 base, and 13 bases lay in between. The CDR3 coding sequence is TGTGCCAGCAGCGTCTCAGGGACGTCGTCCTACGAGCAGTACTTC. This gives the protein CASSVSGTSSYEQYF.

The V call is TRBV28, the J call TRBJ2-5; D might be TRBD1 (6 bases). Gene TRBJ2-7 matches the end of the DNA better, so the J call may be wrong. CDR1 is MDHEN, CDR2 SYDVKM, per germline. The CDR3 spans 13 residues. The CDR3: CASTNGQWYEQYF. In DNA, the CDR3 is TGTGCCAGCACCAACGGACAGTGGTACGAGCAGTACTTC.

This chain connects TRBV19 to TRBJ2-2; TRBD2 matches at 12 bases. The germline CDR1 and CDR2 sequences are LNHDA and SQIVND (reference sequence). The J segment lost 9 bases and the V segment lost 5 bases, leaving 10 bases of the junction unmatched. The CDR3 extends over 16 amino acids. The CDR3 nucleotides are TGTGCCAGTAGTGGTGGGACTAGCGGGCCGCGATGGGAGCTGTTTTTT. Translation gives CASSGGTSGPRWELFF.

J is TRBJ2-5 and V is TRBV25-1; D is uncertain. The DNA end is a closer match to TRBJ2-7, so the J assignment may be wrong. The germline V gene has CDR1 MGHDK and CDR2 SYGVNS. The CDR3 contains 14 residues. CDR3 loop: CASSAYLDRYEQYF. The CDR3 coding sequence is TGTGCCAGCAGTGCCTATCTTGATCGCTACGAGCAGTACTTC.

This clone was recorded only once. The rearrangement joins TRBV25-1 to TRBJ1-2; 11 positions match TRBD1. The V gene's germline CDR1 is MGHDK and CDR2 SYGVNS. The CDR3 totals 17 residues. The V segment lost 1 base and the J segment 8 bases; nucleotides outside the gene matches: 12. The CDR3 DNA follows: TGTGCCAGCAGTGAATTAATAAGTGGACAGGGGGCAAGCGGCTACACCTTC. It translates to CASSELISGQGASGYTF.

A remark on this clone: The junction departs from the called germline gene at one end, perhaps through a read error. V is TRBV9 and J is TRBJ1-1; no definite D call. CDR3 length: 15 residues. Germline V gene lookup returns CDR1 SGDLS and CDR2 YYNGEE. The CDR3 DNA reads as TGTGCCGGCAGACCCGACCCCCAAGTGAACACTGAAGCTTTCTTT. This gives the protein CAGRPDPQVNTEAFF. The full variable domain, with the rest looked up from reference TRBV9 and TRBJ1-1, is DSGVTQTPKHLITATGQRVTLRCSPRSGDLSVYWYQQSLDQGLQFLIQYYNGEERAKGNILERFSAQQFPDLHSELNLSSLELGDSALYFCAGRPDPQVNTEAFFGQGTRLTVV.

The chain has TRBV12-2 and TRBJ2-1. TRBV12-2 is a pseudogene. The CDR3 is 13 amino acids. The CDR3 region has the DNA TGTGCCAGCAGCGTAACGATGGGGAATGAGCAGTTCTTC. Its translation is CASSVTMGNEQFF.

The DNA for the CDR3 is TGTGCCTCACACCCCGGGACAACCTACGAGCAGTACTTC. Translation gives CASHPGTTYEQYF. The chain has TRBV28 and TRBJ2-7; a weak D match, TRBD1 (6 bases). This CDR3 comprises 13 residues. Germline CDR1 and CDR2: MDHEN and SYDVKM. V lost 11 bases, J lost 2 bases, and 16 bases lay in between.

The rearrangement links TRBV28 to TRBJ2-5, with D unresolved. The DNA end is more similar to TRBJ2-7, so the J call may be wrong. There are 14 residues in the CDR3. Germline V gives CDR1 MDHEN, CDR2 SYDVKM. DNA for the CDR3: TGTGCCAGCAGTTTTTCCCTGAGACCCTACGAGCAGTACTTC. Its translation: CASSFSLRPYEQYF.

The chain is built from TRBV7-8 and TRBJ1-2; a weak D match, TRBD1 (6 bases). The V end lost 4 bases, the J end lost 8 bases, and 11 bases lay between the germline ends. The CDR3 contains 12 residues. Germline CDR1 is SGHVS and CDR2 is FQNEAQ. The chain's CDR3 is CASSSQGRGYTF. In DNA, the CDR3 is TGTGCCAGCAGCTCCCAGGGGCGAGGCTACACCTTC.

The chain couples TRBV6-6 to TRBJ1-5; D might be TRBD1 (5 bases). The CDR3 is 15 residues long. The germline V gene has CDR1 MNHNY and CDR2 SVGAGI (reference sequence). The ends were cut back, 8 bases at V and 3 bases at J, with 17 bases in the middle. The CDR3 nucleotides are TGTGCCAGCGGGCCCCTAGGACAACTCAATCAGCCCCAGCATTTT. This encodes CASGPLGQLNQPQHF.

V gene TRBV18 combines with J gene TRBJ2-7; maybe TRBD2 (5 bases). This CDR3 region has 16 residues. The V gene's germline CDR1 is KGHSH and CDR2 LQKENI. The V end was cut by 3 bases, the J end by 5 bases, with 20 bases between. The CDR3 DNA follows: TGTGCCAGCTCACCTGAAGGAGGACTCCTTGGCGACGAGCAGTACTTC. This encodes CASSPEGGLLGDEQYF.

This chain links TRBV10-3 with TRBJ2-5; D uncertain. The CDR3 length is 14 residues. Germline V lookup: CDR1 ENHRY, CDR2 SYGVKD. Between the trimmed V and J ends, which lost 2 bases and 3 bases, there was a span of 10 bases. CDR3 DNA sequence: TGTGCCATCAGTGAGCTTCCGGGTGAAGAGACCCAGTACTTC. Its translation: CAISELPGEETQYF.

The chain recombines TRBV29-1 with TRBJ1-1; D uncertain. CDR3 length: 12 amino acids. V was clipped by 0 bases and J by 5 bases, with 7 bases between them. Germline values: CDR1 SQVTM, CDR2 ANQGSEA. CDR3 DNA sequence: TGCAGCGTTGAAGATCGAGGGACTGAAGCTTTCTTT. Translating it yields CSVEDRGTEAFF.

CDR3 in amino acids: CSVEVSTAWKYGYTF. Here the CDR3 DNA reads TGCAGCGTTGAAGTTTCGACCGCCTGGAAGTATGGCTACACCTTC. The V gene is TRBV29-1, the J gene TRBJ1-2; no clear D. V lost 1 base, J lost 5 bases, and 17 bases lay in between. The CDR3 has 15 residues. CDR1 SQVTM and CDR2 ANQGSEA come from the germline V gene. The full variable domain, its missing parts supplied by reference TRBV29-1 and TRBJ1-2, is SAVISQKPSRDICQRGTSLTIQCQVDSQVTMMFWYRQQPGQSLTLIATANQGSEATYESGFVIDKFPISRPNLTFSTLTVSNMSPEDSSIYLCSVEVSTAWKYGYTFGSGTRLTVV.

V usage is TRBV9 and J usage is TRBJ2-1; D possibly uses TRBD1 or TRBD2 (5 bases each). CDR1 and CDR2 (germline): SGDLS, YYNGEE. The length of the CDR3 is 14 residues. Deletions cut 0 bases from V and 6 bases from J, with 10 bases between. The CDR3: CASSVGDLANEQFF. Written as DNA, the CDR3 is TGTGCCAGCAGCGTAGGGGACCTGGCCAATGAGCAGTTCTTC. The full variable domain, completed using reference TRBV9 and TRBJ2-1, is DSGVTQTPKHLITATGQRVTLRCSPRSGDLSVYWYQQSLDQGLQFLIQYYNGEERAKGNILERFSAQQFPDLHSELNLSSLELGDSALYFCASSVGDLANEQFFGPGTRLTVL.

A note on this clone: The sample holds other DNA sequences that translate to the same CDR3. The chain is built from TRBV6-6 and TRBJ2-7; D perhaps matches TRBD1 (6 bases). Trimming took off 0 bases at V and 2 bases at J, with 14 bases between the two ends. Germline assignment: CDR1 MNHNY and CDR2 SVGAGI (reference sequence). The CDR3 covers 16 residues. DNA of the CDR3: TGTGCCAGCAGTTACTCGTTCAAGGGACAAACCTACGAGCAGTACTTC. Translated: CASSYSFKGQTYEQYF.

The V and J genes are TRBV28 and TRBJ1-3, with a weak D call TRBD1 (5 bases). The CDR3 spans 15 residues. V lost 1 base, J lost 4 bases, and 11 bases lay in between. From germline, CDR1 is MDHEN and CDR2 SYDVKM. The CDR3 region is CASSLYEGTGNTIYF. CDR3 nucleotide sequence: TGTGCCAGCAGTTTATACGAGGGGACGGGAAACACCATATATTTT.

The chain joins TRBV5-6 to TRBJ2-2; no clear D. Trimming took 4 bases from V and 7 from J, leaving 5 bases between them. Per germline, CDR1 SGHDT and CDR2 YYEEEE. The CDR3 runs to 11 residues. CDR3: CASSVRGELFF. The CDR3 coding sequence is TGTGCCAGCAGCGTTCGCGGGGAGCTGTTTTTT.